Presented here are 10 T cell receptor beta chains from one specimen sequenced in a study of T cell changes during pregnancy in multiple sclerosis. The assay was immunoSEQ multiplex PCR, and TCRdb's table has in-frame clones only and misses some. The sample consists of approximately 85,000 clones, approximately 89% of them appearing once. The sequenced sample was peripheral blood, obtained in the first trimester of pregnancy. The receptor source for this set is a female donor with multiple sclerosis, enrolled in a pregnancy study.

The chain uses TRBV5-1 and TRBJ2-1; TRBD1 is a possible D gene (5 bases). Per the germline V gene, CDR1 is SGHRS and CDR2 is YFSETQ. Trimming cost V 0 bases and J 10 bases, with 11 bases left between them. The CDR3 contains 13 residues. The CDR3 DNA follows: TGCGCCAGCAGCTTGGAAGGGGCTGGCGAGCAGTTCTTC. The encoded protein is CASSLEGAGEQFF.

The rearrangement uses TRBV7-8 and TRBJ2-7; D possibly corresponds to TRBD2 (5 bases). The V end lost 4 bases, the J end lost 6 bases, and 7 bases lay between the germline ends. CDR3 size: 11 residues. Germline assignment: CDR1 SGHVS and CDR2 FQNEAQ. CDR3 nucleotides: TGTGCCAGCAGCTACGCGGGCGAGCAGTACTTC. Translation: CASSYAGEQYF.

CDR3 coding DNA: TGTGCCTGGGGTACTAGCGGGGGGTACTCAGATACGCAGTATTTT. This sequence encodes CAWGTSGGYSDTQYF. This rearrangement joins TRBV30 to TRBJ2-3; 12 positions match TRBD2. Germline assignment: CDR1 GTSNPN and CDR2 SVGIG (reference sequence). V dropped 5 bases and J dropped 4; count of bases not matched to a gene: 7. The CDR3 covers 15 residues.

V and J are TRBV9 and TRBJ2-3; 9 nucleotides align to TRBD2. Germline loops: CDR1 SGDLS, CDR2 YYNGEE. The CDR3 length is 16 residues. J gave up 7 bases and V 4 bases, and 13 bases lay outside the gene matches. The CDR3: CASSPLAGGPAHTQYF. CDR3 nucleotides: TGTGCCAGCAGCCCTTTGGCGGGAGGGCCGGCCCATACGCAGTATTTT.

This rearrangement joins TRBV30 to TRBJ1-5; a possible D gene is TRBD1 (5 bases). The CDR3 contains 13 residues. With 0 bases removed from V and 7 bases from J, the gap between germline ends came to 10 bases. The V gene's germline CDR1 is GTSNPN and CDR2 SVGIG (reference sequence). CDR3 in DNA: TGTGCCTGGAGTGTGGCAGGGAACCAGCCCCAGCATTTT. This translates into CAWSVAGNQPQHF.

This chain connects TRBV27 to TRBJ2-5; TRBD1 matches at 7 bases. The J call may be wrong; the DNA end is better matched by TRBJ2-7. The CDR3 contains 13 residues. Germline-derived CDR1 and CDR2 are MNHEY and SMNVEV (reference sequence). The CDR3 DNA is TGTGCCAGCAGTTTCAACAGGGGCGCCGAGCAGTACTTC. This codes for CASSFNRGAEQYF.

The chain carries TRBV11-3 and TRBJ2-7; 9 nucleotides match TRBD1. There are 13 residues in the CDR3. With 4 bases clipped from V and 4 bases from J, the junction kept 2 bases outside the gene matches. The germline gives CDR1 SGHNT, CDR2 YENEEA. CDR3 nucleotide sequence: TGTGCCAGCAGCTCGGGACAGGGTTACGAGCAGTACTTC. It is translated as CASSSGQGYEQYF.

The chain links TRBV13 to TRBJ1-6; D may be TRBD1 (5 bases). V was trimmed by 0 bases and J by 7 bases, leaving 13 bases between them. From germline, CDR1 is PRHDT and CDR2 FYEKMQ (reference sequence). The length of the CDR3 is 16 residues. This CDR3 reads CASSLGGDGRNSPLHF. CDR3 coding DNA: TGTGCCAGCAGCTTAGGTGGGGACGGGAGGAATTCACCCCTCCACTTT.

V usage is TRBV30 and J usage is TRBJ1-6; weak D call: TRBD1 (6 bases). CDR3 length equals 13 residues. Deletions cut 2 bases from V and 8 bases from J, with 10 bases between. Germline V gives CDR1 GTSNPN, CDR2 SVGIG (reference sequence). In DNA, the CDR3 is TGTGCCTGGAGTCGTCAGGGGTATTCACCCCTCCACTTT. This codes for CAWSRQGYSPLHF. The full variable domain, its missing parts supplied by reference TRBV30 and TRBJ1-6, is SQTIHQWPATLVQPVGSPLSLECTVEGTSNPNLYWYRQAAGRGLQLLFYSVGIGQISSEVPQNLSASRPQDRQFILSSKKLLLSDSGFYLCAWSRQGYSPLHFGNGTRLTVT.

This clone was picked up a small number of times. The gene calls are TRBV4-2 and TRBJ2-3; 9 positions agree with TRBD2. CDR1 is LGHNA and CDR2 is YNFKEQ in the germline V gene. The CDR3 loop spans 15 amino acids. V lost 4 bases to trimming and J lost 1 base; unmatched junction nucleotides: 3. CDR3 loop: CASSPASGGTDTQYF. For the CDR3, the DNA is TGTGCCAGCAGCCCGGCTAGCGGGGGCACAGATACGCAGTATTTT.